This record concerns one TCR beta chain sequence. Its antigen remains unidentified. Base quality data are lacking; no much larger clone is found one base away. These data come from a study of OX40 agonist ivuxolimab in advanced cancers. A note on the overall study: Ivuxolimab was an agonistic, fully human IgG2 monoclonal antibody directed against OX40 (CD134), a costimulatory receptor. Intravenous ivuxolimab was administered to patients every 2 weeks at six dose levels: 0.01, 0.1, 0.3, 1.5, 3 and 10 mg/kg. Among the 52 dose-escalation patients, 19 had hepatocellular carcinoma, 15 or so melanoma, 9 renal cell carcinoma and 9 head and neck cancer. A male proportion of approximately 83% and a mean age of 60 years, ranging from 23 to 79, were recorded for the dose-escalation cohort. Prior anti-PD-1, anti-PD-L1 or anti-CTLA-4 therapy was permitted, and checkpoint inhibitors had been received by under 50% of dose-escalation patients. Three dose-escalation patients achieved partial responses, one with hepatocellular carcinoma and two with cutaneous melanoma. The purpose of peripheral TCRbeta sequencing was to test whether ivuxolimab changed TCR sequence diversity and led to clonal T-cell expansion. The paper covers the monotherapy dose-escalation part of the phase I ivuxolimab trial, which included N ≈ 54 patients. Study-wide conclusions, independent of this receptor: Low levels of normalized T-cell clonal expansion were also seen in some nonresponding patients. Which antigens the clonally expanded peripheral T cells were specific for was not determined. On average, CD8+ T cells showed more expanded clones than CD4+ T cells after ivuxolimab. Clonal expansion of both CD4+ and CD8+ blood T cells was observed from baseline to week 6 at doses 0.1 to 3.0 mg/kg. In the 0.1-3.0 mg/kg groups, partial responders were among the patients with the lowest normalized peripheral clonal expansion, particularly in CD8+ T cells.

V and J are truncated by 4 bases and 8 bases respectively, leaving an intervening sequence of 11 bases. The CDR3, cysteine through phenylalanine, is 12 amino acids long. This entry keeps only the CDR3 DNA: 36 bases, framed from base 1. The germline V gene (reference sequence) gives CDR1 as SEHNR and CDR2 as FQNEAQ. Patients with autoimmune disease history or receiving systemic immunosuppression were excluded from the trial. Peripheral blood for TCR sequencing was drawn from every dose cohort at baseline, at cycle 4 day 1 and at cycle 7 day 1. The samples were drawn from a first-in-human, open-label, multicenter phase I dose-escalation trial of ivuxolimab. The trial enrolled adults with locally advanced or metastatic head and neck squamous cell, hepatocellular, melanoma or renal cell carcinoma. CD4+ and CD8+ T cells were sorted separately from peripheral blood before TCR sequencing. For sequencing of the TCRbeta CDR3 region, genomic DNA was extracted from the sorted cells. The immunoSEQ Assay was used to sequence the TCRbeta CDR3 regions. The clones in this table, taken by TCRdb from immuneACCESS, are in-frame only. Not every clone is retained; where verified, under half of the shortfall comes from an unresolved V gene, and the cause of the rest is unknown. Present in this sample are around 31,000 clones, roughly nine tenths of which were seen just once. The leading ten clones occupy more than 25% of the sample.

The clonotype originates from an adult with an advanced solid tumor such as melanoma, head and neck, liver or kidney cancer. The chain links TRBV7-9 with TRBJ1-1; the D gene cannot be resolved reliably. Sequenced material: CD4+ or CD8+ T cells sorted from blood, taken in a trial of the OX40 agonist ivuxolimab. The CDR3 loop reads CASSSPGLEAFF. The DNA is as follows: TGTGCCAGCAGCTCGCCGGGGTTGGAAGCTTTCTTT. Reference TRBV7-9 and TRBJ1-1 genes cover what lies past the CDR3, so the full variable domain is DTGVSQNPRHKITKRGQNVTFRCDPISEHNRLYWYRQTLGQGPEFLTYFQNEAQLEKSRLLSDRFSAERPKGSFSTLEIQRTEQGDSAMYLCASSSPGLEAFFGQGTRLTVV.